Listed below are T cell receptor beta chains from one sample, sequenced in a study of post-analysis software for immune sequencing data. MiXCR was run by TCRdb on the PCR reads, yielding one entry per CDR3 protein. The data contain around 700,000 distinct CDR3 sequences, approximately 59% of them singletons. The sample consisted of blood. These receptors were taken from a girl between 2 and 10 years old with multiple sclerosis. The CDR3 runs from the conserved cysteine through the conserved F or W.

TRBV19	TRBJ2-1	CASSPSMLAGGEQFF
TRBV4-2	TRBJ1-4	CASSQDTGGSEKLFF
TRBV5-1	TRBJ2-7	CASSPGGVSSYEQYF
TRBV27	-	CASSLRADTPYEQYF
TRBV21-1	TRBJ2-7	CASNPLSGQFPLEQYF
TRBV12-3/TRBV12-4	TRBJ2-1	CASTLLVANLSYNEQFF
TRBV3-1	TRBJ2-7	CASSTSGVPYEQYF
TRBV5-5	TRBJ2-3	CASSFLGGPTDTQYF
TRBV10-3	TRBJ2-3	CAISGRDPLGDTQYF
TRBV5-1	TRBJ2-7	CASRRTGTGAYEQYF
TRBV7-9	TRBJ1-2	CASSQVGEAYGYTF
TRBV20-1	TRBJ2-1	CSARVPGQGLKQFF
TRBV5-1	TRBJ2-3	CASSSRAGSSTDTQYF
TRBV6-2/TRBV6-3	TRBJ2-1	CASSDTQTGGNEQFF
TRBV27	TRBJ2-5	CASSIGTRPQETQYF
TRBV6-6	TRBJ1-5	CASSYSGQGGNQPQHF